Listed here are 16 T cell receptor beta chains from one sample, sequenced in a study of blood T cell repertoires in COVID-19. Using immunoSEQ multiplex PCR, the repertoire was profiled, and TCRdb retains in-frame clones only, with some absent. The data show around 140,000 clones, over 70% seen once. Specimen: peripheral blood. Source of these receptors: a woman aged 60-70 years with acute or convalescent COVID-19.

The chain couples TRBV5-1 to TRBJ2-5, with 7 bases identical to TRBD1. The CDR3 loop spans 15 amino acids. The junction had 8 bases not matched to a gene; V was cut back by 4 bases and J by 2 bases. Germline values: CDR1 SGHRS, CDR2 YFSETQ. The DNA of the CDR3 is TGCGCCAGCAGCCCCGGATCAGGGGGACAAGAGACCCAGTACTTC. As protein: CASSPGSGGQETQYF.

This clone was observed a handful of times. The chain employs TRBV28 and TRBJ2-7; TRBD2 matches 10 bases. The CDR3 is 22 residues long. The V gene end was trimmed by 4 bases and the J gene end by 4 bases; junction bases not matched to a gene: 28. Germline loops: CDR1 MDHEN, CDR2 SYDVKM. The CDR3: CASSSPLAWDTTRTSGIYEQYF. The CDR3 coding sequence is TGTGCCAGCAGTTCGCCTCTCGCATGGGACACTACTAGGACTAGCGGAATATACGAGCAGTACTTC.

CDR3 coding DNA: TGTGCCAGCAGCGCCCAGGGACAGGGGGATGGCTACACCTTC. Its translation is CASSAQGQGDGYTF. This rearrangement joins TRBV7-6 to TRBJ1-2; 11 nucleotides match TRBD1. J gave up 6 bases and V 5 bases, and 5 bases lay outside the gene matches. The CDR3 length is 14 residues. CDR1 is SGHVS and CDR2 is FNYEAQ in the germline V gene.

The J gene is TRBJ2-1, the V gene TRBV28, with D uncertain. From germline, CDR1 is MDHEN and CDR2 SYDVKM. CDR3 length equals 11 residues. Trimming left V 6 bases short and J 4 bases short, with 4 bases between. CDR3 amino acids: CASRTYNEQFF. The CDR3 nucleotides are TGTGCCAGCAGAACTTACAATGAGCAGTTCTTC.

The sample holds a few counts of this clone. This chain uses TRBV28 with TRBJ2-1, with TRBD2 matching 7 bases. V was clipped by 8 bases and J by 7 bases; unmatched bases: 8. The CDR3 runs 13 residues. Germline V CDR1 and CDR2: MDHEN, SYDVKM. CDR3 in DNA: TGTGCCAGCGAAGGGGAGGGCCCGAATGAGCAGTTCTTC. The encoded protein is CASEGEGPNEQFF. Full variable domain (remainder filled in from reference TRBV28 and TRBJ2-1): DVKVTQSSRYLVKRTGEKVFLECVQDMDHENMFWYRQDPGLGLRLIYFSYDVKMKEKGDIPEGYSVSREKKERFSLILESASTNQTSMYLCASEGEGPNEQFFGPGTRLTVL.

The CDR3 protein is CASSSWRQGPSEQYF. The CDR3 DNA reads as TGTGCCAGCAGCTCCTGGCGGCAGGGGCCTTCCGAGCAGTACTTC. The V call is TRBV5-6, the J call TRBJ2-7; TRBD1 is a possible D gene (6 bases). The V gene's germline CDR1 is SGHDT and CDR2 YYEEEE. This CDR3 spans 15 amino acids. The V end lost 3 bases, the J end lost 6 bases, and 19 bases lay between the germline ends.

The CDR3 region is CASSATSGRDYNEQFF. For the CDR3, the DNA is TGTGCCAGCAGTGCTACTAGCGGGAGGGACTACAATGAGCAGTTCTTC. The chain is built from TRBV28 and TRBJ2-1; TRBD2 matches 13 bases. The CDR3 contains 16 residues. J lost 3 bases, V lost 5 bases, and 4 bases had no gene match. Germline loops: CDR1 MDHEN, CDR2 SYDVKM.

V gene TRBV4-2 combines with J gene TRBJ2-7; TRBD1 matches 7 bases. Per germline, CDR1 LGHNA and CDR2 YNFKEQ. The CDR3 is 15 amino acids. Trimming took 4 bases from V and 3 from J; bases not matched to a gene: 9. CDR3 sequence (DNA): TGTGCCAGCAGCCTCCAGGGGGAGCCTATCTACGAGCAGTACTTC. Its protein product is CASSLQGEPIYEQYF.

The genes are TRBV29-1 and TRBJ2-5; weak D call: TRBD2 (5 bases). The CDR3 contains 13 residues. In germline, CDR1 is SQVTM, CDR2 ANQGSEA. V gave up 1 base and J gave up 5 bases, with 11 bases separating them. The CDR3 spells CSVEGGAWETQYF. CDR3 DNA: TGCAGCGTTGAAGGGGGAGCGTGGGAGACCCAGTACTTC.

This clone was seen only a few times. CDR3 region: CASSLIEGDSPLHF. CDR3 bases: TGCGCCAGCAGCTTGATTGAGGGCGATTCACCCCTCCACTTT. The V gene is TRBV5-1, the J gene TRBJ1-6; D is ambiguous. Trimming removed 1 base at V and 8 bases at J, with 10 bases between. The germline CDR1 and CDR2 sequences are SGHRS and YFSETQ. The CDR3 totals 14 residues.

The rearrangement links TRBV30 to TRBJ1-2, with D possibly TRBD1 on 6 matching bases. The CDR3 runs to 16 residues. Germline CDR1 and CDR2: GTSNPN and SVGIG (reference sequence). Trimming shortened V by 0 bases and J by 4 bases, and 18 bases separated the two germline ends. DNA of the CDR3: TGTGCCTGGAGTGTCGTGGGACAAAAAAAGGGCTATGGCTACACCTTC. This translates into CAWSVVGQKKGYGYTF.

The chain carries TRBV18 and TRBJ2-1; 7 bases align to TRBD1. With 4 bases clipped from V and 8 bases from J, the junction kept 5 bases outside the gene matches. This CDR3 has 13 amino acids. Germline CDR1 is KGHSH and CDR2 is LQKENI. The CDR3 spells CASSRTGVHEQFF. The CDR3 DNA follows: TGTGCCAGCTCACGAACAGGGGTGCATGAGCAGTTCTTC.

The chain links TRBV28 to TRBJ1-4; perhaps TRBD1 as D (5 bases). This CDR3 is built from 16 residues. The V end lost 5 bases, the J end lost 5 bases, and 18 bases lay between the germline ends. CDR1 is MDHEN, CDR2 SYDVKM, per germline. DNA for the CDR3: TGTGCCAGCAGTCCCCGGGGGGTCCGAGGGAATGAAAAACTGTTTTTT. Translated: CASSPRGVRGNEKLFF. Filled out from reference TRBV28 and TRBJ1-4, the complete variable domain reads DVKVTQSSRYLVKRTGEKVFLECVQDMDHENMFWYRQDPGLGLRLIYFSYDVKMKEKGDIPEGYSVSREKKERFSLILESASTNQTSMYLCASSPRGVRGNEKLFFGSGTQLSVL.

This clone was seen once. The chain links TRBV28 to TRBJ1-1; TRBD1 matches at 9 bases. Germline loops: CDR1 MDHEN, CDR2 SYDVKM. This CDR3 region has 14 residues. V trimming: 6 bases; J trimming: 8 bases; junction bases outside the gene matches: 10. For the CDR3, the DNA is TGTGCCAGCAGCTACAGGGGGCCAACTACCGAAGCTTTCTTT. It is translated as CASSYRGPTTEAFF.

The chain combines TRBV18 with TRBJ2-1, with 7 bases fitting TRBD1. Germline V CDR1 and CDR2: KGHSH, LQKENI. Trimming took 1 base from V and 2 from J; bases not matched to a gene: 5. The CDR3 covers 16 residues. The CDR3 sequence: CASSPLRGGAYNEQFF. The CDR3 coding sequence is TGTGCCAGCTCACCACTCAGAGGGGGCGCCTACAATGAGCAGTTCTTC.

This clone turned up a few times. This chain uses TRBV19 with TRBJ1-2; TRBD1 might be the D (5 bases). Trimming cost V 2 bases and J 4 bases, with 14 bases left between them. Germline V CDR1 and CDR2: LNHDA, SQIVND (reference sequence). This CDR3 comprises 15 residues. The CDR3 DNA reads TGTGCCAGTAGTATACGGCAGGGACTGAGCTATGGCTACACCTTC. It codes for CASSIRQGLSYGYTF.